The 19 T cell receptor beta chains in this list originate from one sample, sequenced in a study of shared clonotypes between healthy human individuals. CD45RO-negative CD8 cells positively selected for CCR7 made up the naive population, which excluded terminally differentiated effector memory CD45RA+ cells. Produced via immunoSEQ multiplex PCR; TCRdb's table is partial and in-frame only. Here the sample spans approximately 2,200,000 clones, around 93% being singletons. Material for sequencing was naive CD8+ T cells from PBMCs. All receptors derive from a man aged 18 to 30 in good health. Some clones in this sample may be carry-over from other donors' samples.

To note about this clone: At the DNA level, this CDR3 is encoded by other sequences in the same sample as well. Here the CDR3 reads CASSGRGSSYEQYF. The CDR3 coding sequence is TGTGCCAGCAGTGGGCGCGGGAGCTCCTACGAGCAGTACTTC. The V and J genes are TRBV6-1 and TRBJ2-7, with 7 bases identical to TRBD2. Germline CDR1 and CDR2: MNHNS and SASEGT. This CDR3 has 14 amino acids. The V and J ends lost 4 bases and 0 bases, in that order; junction bases with no gene match: 3.

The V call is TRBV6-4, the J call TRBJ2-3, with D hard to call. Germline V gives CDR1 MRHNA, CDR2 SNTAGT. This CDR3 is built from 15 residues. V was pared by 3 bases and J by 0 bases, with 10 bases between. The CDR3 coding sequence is TGTGCCAGCAGTGAATTCGTTTCCAGCACAGATACGCAGTATTTT. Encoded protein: CASSEFVSSTDTQYF.

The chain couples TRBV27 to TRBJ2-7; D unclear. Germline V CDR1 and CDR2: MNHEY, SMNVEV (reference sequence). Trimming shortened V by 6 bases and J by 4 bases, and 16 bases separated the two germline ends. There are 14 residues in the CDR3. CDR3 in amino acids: CASSSSRRPYEQYF. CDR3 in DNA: TGTGCCAGCAGCTCGTCCCGAAGACCATACGAGCAGTACTTC.

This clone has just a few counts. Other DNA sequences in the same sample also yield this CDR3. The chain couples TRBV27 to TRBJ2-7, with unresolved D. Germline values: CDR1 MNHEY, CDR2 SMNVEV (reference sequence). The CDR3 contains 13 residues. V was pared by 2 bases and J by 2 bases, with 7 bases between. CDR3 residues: CASSLGRTYEQYF. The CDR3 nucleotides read TGTGCCAGCAGTTTAGGCAGGACCTACGAGCAGTACTTC.

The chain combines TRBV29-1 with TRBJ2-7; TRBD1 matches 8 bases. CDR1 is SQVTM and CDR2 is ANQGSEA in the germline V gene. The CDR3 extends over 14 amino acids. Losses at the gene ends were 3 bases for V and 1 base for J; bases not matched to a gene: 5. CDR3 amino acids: CSVDLGTGSYEQYF. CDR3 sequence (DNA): TGCAGCGTTGATTTGGGGACAGGTTCCTACGAGCAGTACTTC.

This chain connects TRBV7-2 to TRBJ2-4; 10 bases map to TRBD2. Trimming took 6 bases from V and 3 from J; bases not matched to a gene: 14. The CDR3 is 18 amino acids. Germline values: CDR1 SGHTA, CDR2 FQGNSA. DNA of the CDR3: TGTGCCAGCAGTTCAGGTCCACTAGCGGGAATCGTCAAAAACATTCAGTACTTC. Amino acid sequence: CASSSGPLAGIVKNIQYF.

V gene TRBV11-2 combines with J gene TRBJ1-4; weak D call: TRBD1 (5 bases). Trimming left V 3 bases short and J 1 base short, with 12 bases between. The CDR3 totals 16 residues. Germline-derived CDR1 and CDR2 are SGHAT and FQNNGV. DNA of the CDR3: TGTGCCAGCAGCTTCGGGGGTGGTGAAACTAATGAAAAACTGTTTTTT. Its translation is CASSFGGGETNEKLFF. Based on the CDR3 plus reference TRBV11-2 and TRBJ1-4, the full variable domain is EAGVAQSPRYKIIEKRQSVAFWCNPISGHATLYWYQQILGQGPKLLIQFQNNGVVDDSQLPKDRFSAERLKGVDSTLKIQPAKLEDSAVYLCASSFGGGETNEKLFFGSGTQLSVL.

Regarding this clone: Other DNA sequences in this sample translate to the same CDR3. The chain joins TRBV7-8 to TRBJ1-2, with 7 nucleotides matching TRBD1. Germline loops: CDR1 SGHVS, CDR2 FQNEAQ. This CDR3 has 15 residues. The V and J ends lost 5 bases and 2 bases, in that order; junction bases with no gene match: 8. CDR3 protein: CASSLRQGANYGYTF. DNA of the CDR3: TGTGCCAGCAGCCTTAGACAGGGAGCGAACTATGGCTACACCTTC.

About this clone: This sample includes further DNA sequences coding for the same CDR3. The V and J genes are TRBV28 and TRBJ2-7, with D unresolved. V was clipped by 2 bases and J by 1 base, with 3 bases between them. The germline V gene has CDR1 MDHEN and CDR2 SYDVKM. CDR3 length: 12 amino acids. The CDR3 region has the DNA TGTGCCAGCAGTTTAGGATCCTACGAGCAGTACTTC. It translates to CASSLGSYEQYF.

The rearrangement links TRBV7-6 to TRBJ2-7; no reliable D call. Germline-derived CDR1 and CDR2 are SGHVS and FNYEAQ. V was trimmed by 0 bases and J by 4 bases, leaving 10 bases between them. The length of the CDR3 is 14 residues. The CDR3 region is CASSLAGSTYEQYF. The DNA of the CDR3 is TGTGCCAGCAGCTTAGCGGGGTCGACTTACGAGCAGTACTTC.

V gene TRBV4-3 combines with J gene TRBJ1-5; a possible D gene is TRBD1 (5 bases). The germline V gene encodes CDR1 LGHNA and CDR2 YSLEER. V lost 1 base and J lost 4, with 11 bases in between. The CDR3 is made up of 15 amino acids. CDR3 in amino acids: CASSQGLGANQPQHF. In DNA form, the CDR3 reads TGCGCCAGCAGCCAAGGATTAGGGGCGAATCAGCCCCAGCATTTT.

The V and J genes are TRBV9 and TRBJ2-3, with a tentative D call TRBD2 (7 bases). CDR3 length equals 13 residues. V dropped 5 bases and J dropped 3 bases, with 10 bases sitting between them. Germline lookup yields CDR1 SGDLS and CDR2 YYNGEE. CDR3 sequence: CASSRGGTDTQYF. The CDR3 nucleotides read TGTGCCAGCAGTAGGGGGGGGACAGATACGCAGTATTTT. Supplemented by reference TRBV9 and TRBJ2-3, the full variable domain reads DSGVTQTPKHLITATGQRVTLRCSPRSGDLSVYWYQQSLDQGLQFLIQYYNGEERAKGNILERFSAQQFPDLHSELNLSSLELGDSALYFCASSRGGTDTQYFGPGTRLTVL.

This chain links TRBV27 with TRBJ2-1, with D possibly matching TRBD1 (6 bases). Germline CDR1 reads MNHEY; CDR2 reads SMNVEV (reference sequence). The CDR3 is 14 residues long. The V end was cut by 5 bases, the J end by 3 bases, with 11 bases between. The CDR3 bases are TGTGCCAGCAGTCTACAGACAGGCTACAATGAGCAGTTCTTC. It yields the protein CASSLQTGYNEQFF.

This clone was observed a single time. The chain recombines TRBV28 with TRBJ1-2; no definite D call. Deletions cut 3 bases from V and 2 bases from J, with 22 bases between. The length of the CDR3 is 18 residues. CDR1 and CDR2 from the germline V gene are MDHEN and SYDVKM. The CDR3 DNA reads TGTGCCAGCAGTTTGACCCCCCTGGGCCAGCAAACCAACTATGGCTACACCTTC. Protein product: CASSLTPLGQQTNYGYTF.

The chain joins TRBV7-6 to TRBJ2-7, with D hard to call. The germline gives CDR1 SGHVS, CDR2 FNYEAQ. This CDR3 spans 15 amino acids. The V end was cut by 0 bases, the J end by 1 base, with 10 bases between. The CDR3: CASSLAGSDSYEQYF. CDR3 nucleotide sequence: TGTGCCAGCAGCTTAGCGGGTTCTGATTCCTACGAGCAGTACTTC.

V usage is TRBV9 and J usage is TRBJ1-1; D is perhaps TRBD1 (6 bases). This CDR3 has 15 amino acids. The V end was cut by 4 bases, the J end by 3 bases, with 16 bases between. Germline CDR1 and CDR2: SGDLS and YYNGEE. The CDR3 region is CASSSEGGRDTEAFF. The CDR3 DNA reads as TGTGCCAGCAGCTCAGAGGGGGGAAGGGACACTGAAGCTTTCTTT.

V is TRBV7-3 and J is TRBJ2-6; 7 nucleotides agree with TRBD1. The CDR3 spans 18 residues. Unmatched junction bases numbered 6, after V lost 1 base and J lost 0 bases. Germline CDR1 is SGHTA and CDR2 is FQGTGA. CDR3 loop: CASSLKSDRSSGANVLTF. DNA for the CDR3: TGTGCCAGCAGCTTAAAATCGGACAGGAGCTCTGGGGCCAACGTCCTGACTTTC.

CDR3 protein: CASSQRQGRYEQYF. The CDR3 region has the DNA TGCGCCAGCAGCCAGCGCCAGGGCCGCTACGAGCAGTACTTC. The rearrangement joins TRBV4-3 to TRBJ2-7; tentative D call: TRBD1 (5 bases). The CDR3 has 14 amino acids. V lost 3 bases, J lost 3 bases, and 12 bases lay in between. Germline V gene data show CDR1 as LGHNA and CDR2 as YSLEER.

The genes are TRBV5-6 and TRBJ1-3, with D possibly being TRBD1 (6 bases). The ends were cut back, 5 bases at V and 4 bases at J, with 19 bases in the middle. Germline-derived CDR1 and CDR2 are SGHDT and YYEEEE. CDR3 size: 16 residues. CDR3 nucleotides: TGTGCCAGCAGTTCTCCGGGACACTCAACGGGAAACACCATATATTTT. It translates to CASSSPGHSTGNTIYF.